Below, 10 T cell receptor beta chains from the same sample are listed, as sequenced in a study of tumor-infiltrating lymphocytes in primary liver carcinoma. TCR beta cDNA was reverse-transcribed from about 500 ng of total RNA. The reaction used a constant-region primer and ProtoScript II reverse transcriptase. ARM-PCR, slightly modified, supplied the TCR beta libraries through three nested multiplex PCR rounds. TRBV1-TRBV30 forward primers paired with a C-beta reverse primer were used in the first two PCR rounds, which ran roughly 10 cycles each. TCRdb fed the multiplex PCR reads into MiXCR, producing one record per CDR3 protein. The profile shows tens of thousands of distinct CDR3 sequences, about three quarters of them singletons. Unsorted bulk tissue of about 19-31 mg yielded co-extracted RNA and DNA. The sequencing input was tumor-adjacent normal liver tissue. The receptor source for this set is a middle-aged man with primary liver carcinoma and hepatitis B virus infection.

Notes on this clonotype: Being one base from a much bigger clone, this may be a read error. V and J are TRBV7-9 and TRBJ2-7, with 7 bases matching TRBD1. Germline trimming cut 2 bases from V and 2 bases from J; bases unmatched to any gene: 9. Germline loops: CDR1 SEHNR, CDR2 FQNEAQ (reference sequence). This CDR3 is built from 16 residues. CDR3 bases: TGTGCCAGCAGCTTAATCTCAGGACAGGAGGCCTACGAGCAGTACTTC. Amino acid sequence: CASSLISGQEAYEQYF.

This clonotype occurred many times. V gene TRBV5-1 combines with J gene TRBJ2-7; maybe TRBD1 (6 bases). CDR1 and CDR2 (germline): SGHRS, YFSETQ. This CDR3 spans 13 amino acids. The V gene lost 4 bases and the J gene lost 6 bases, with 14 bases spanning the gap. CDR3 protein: CASSASLQGEQYF. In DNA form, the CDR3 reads TGCGCCAGCAGCGCCAGCTTACAGGGCGAGCAGTACTTC.

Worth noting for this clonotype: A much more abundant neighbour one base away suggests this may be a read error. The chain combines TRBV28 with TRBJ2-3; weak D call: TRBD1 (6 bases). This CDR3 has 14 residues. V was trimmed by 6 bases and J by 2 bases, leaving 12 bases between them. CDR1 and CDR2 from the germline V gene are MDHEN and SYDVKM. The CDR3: CASRGTILTDTQYF. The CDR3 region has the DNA TGTGCCAGCAGGGGGACAATCCTCACAGATACGCAGTATTTT.

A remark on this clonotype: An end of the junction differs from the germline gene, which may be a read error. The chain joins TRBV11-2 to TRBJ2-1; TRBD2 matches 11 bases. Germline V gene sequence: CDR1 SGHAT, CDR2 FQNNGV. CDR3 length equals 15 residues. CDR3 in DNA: TGTGTCAGCAGCCACACTAGCGGGAGCAACAGTGAGCAGTTCTTC. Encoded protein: CVSSHTSGSNSEQFF.

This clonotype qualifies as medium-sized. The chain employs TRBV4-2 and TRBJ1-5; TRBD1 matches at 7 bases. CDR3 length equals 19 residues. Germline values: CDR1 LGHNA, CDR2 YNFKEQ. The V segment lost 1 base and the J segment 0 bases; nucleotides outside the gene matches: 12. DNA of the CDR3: TGTGCCAGCAGCCAAGGGGAGGGGTCGGGACAGCTTAGCAATCAGCCCCAGCATTTT. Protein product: CASSQGEGSGQLSNQPQHF.

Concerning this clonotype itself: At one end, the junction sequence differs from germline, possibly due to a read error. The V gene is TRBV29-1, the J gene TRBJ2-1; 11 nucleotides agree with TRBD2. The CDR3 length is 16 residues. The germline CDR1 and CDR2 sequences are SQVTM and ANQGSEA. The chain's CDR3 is CSVEWRASSGRTEQFF. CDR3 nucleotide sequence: TGCAGCGTTGAATGGAGGGCGTCTAGCGGGAGGACTGAGCAGTTTTTC.

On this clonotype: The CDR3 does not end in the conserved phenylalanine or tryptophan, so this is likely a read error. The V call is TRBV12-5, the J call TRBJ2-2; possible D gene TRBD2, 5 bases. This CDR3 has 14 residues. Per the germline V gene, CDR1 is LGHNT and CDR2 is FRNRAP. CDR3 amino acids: CASALLPNTGELFL. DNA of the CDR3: TGTGCTAGCGCCCTTCTGCCGAACACCGGGGAACTGTTTCTT.

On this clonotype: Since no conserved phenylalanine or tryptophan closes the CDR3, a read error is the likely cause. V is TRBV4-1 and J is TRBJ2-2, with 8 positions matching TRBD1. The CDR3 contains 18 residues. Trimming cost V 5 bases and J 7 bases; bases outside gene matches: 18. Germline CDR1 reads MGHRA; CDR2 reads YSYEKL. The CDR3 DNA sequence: TGCGCCAGCAGCAAGCCGTTAACTGGTCAGGGGGCGCGCGGGGAGCTGTTTCTT. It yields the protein CASSKPLTGQGARGELFL.

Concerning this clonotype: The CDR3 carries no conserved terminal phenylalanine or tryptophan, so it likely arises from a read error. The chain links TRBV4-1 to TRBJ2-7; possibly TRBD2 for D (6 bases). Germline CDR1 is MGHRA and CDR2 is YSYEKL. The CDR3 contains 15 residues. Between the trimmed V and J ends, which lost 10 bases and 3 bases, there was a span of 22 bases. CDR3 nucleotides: TGCGCCAACAGACAAGATTTGGGAGGTGGCTACGAGCAGTACTTA. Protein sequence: CANRQDLGGGYEQYL.

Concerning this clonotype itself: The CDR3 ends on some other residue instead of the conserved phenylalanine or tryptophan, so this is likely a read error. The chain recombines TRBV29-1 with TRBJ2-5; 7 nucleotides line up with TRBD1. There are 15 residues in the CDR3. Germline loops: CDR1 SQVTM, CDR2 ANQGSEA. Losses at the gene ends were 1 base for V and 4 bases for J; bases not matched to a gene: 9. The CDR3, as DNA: TGCAGCGTTGAAGCGGACAGGAGGCGAGCAGAGACCCAGTACCTC. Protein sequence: CSVEADRRRAETQYL.